This T cell receptor (beta chain) was identified during a study of cytomegalovirus exposure and HLA in healthy donors. The CDR3 runs to 14 residues. CDR1 MNHEY and CDR2 SVGAGI come from the germline V gene. V lost 9 bases and J lost 2; bases outside the gene matches: 8. Vbeta (60) and Jbeta (13) primers were used in the PCR. This table comes from immunoSEQ multiplex PCR, and its TCRdb copy is limited to in-frame clones, with some not included. The sample includes around 240,000 clones, about 81% seen only once; the top ten take 5.4%. This sequence was found in a woman aged 35 to 49 in good health and CMV-seropositive. The chain joins TRBV6-5 to TRBJ2-3, with TRBD2 identical over 7 bases. Sequencing was carried out using PBMCs. The CDR3 nucleotides read TGTGCCAGTTCCCTAGCGGTCTTCACAGATACGCAGTATTTT. Translated, it gives CASSLAVFTDTQYF.